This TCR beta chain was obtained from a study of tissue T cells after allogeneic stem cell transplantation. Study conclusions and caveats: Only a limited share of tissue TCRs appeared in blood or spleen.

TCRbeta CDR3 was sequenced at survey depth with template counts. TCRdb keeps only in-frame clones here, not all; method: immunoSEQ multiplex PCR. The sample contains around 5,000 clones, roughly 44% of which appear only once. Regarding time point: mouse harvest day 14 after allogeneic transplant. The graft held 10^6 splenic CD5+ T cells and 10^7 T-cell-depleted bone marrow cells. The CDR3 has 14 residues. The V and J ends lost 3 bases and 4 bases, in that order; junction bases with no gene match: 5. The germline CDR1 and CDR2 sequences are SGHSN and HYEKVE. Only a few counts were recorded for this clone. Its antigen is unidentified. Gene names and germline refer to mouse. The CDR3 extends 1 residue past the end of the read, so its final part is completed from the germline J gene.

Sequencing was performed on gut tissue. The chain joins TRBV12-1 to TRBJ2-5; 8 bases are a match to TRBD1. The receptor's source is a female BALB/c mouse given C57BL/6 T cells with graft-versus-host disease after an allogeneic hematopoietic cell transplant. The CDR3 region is CASSFRGQEDTQYF. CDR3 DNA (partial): TGTGCCAGCTCTTTCAGGGGGCAGGAAGACACCCAGTAC. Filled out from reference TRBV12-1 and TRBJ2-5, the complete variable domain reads DSGVVQSPRHIIKEKGGRSVLTCIPISGHSNVVWYQQTLGKELKFLIQHYEKVERDKGFLPSRFSVQQFDDYHSEMNMSALELEDSAMYFCASSFRGQEDTQYFGPGTRLLVL.